One and the same sample provided the 8 T cell receptor beta chains below, sequenced in a study of blood T cells in healthy people across ages. Alongside a J-beta primer mix, a sample-barcoded 5' primer served in a second PCR lasting roughly 6 to 12 cycles. From the 5' RACE reads, TCRdb called clonotypes with MiXCR, one entry per CDR3 protein. The table includes hundreds of thousands of distinct CDR3 sequences, around 21% detected once. The sample was blood. These receptors originate from a man in his 70s in good health.

The rearrangement uses TRBV3-1 and TRBJ2-7, with 8 bases that match TRBD2. The CDR3 loop spans 15 amino acids. From germline, CDR1 is LGHDT and CDR2 YNNKEL (reference sequence). After removal of 0 bases from V and 6 bases from J, the junction contained 7 bases not matched to a gene. The DNA of the CDR3 is TGTGCCAGCAGCCAAGATCGTGGCGGGAGGAGCGAGCAGTACTTC. Protein: CASSQDRGGRSEQYF.

This clonotype was counted only a few times. V is TRBV29-1 and J is TRBJ2-7; 10 bases fit TRBD1. The length of the CDR3 is 14 residues. The J segment lost 2 bases and the V segment lost 6 bases, leaving 7 bases of the junction unmatched. In germline, CDR1 is SQVTM, CDR2 ANQGSEA. The CDR3 here is CSVASGTGAYEQYF. Written as DNA, the CDR3 is TGCAGCGTCGCCTCCGGGACAGGGGCCTACGAGCAGTACTTC.

V gene TRBV9 combines with J gene TRBJ2-5; 8 positions agree with TRBD1. Germline values: CDR1 SGDLS, CDR2 YYNGEE. After removal of 3 bases from V and 5 bases from J, the junction contained 12 bases not matched to a gene. The CDR3 is 16 residues long. CDR3 nucleotide sequence: TGTGCCAGCAGCGCCAGACAGGGGTCGTCAGGGGAGACCCAGTACTTC. It translates to CASSARQGSSGETQYF.

This clonotype is labeled as large (0.1 to 1%). V usage is TRBV9 and J usage is TRBJ2-1; perhaps TRBD1 as D (6 bases). Per the germline V gene, CDR1 is SGDLS and CDR2 is YYNGEE. The V gene lost 4 bases and the J gene lost 9 bases, with 26 bases spanning the gap. This CDR3 has 17 residues. CDR3 sequence reads: CASSPLPPEGVLGEQFF. DNA for the CDR3: TGTGCCAGCAGCCCCCTCCCGCCTGAGGGGGTATTGGGTGAGCAGTTCTTC.

A word on this clonotype: Germline and junction disagree at one end, which may indicate a read error. The chain combines TRBV28 with TRBJ2-5; 8 bases map to TRBD1. The CDR3 runs 14 residues. Germline V CDR1 and CDR2: MDHEN, SYDVKM. CDR3 DNA: TGCGCCAGCAGTTTACCGACAGGGACAGGGACCCAGTACTTC. It yields the protein CASSLPTGTGTQYF.

On this clonotype: A much larger clone lies one base from this, so it may be a read error. V is TRBV3-1 and J is TRBJ2-2; 9 bases align to TRBD2. CDR1 and CDR2 (germline): LGHDT, YNNKEL (reference sequence). The CDR3 loop spans 19 amino acids. CDR3 sequence (DNA): TGTGCCACCAGCCCCCCCCGGGTAGCGGGAGTCGGAAACACCGGGGAGCTGTTTTTT. It translates to CATSPPRVAGVGNTGELFF.

The gene calls are TRBV20-1 and TRBJ1-2; D is ambiguous. V was clipped by 0 bases and J by 6 bases, with 14 bases between them. This CDR3 region has 14 residues. CDR1 and CDR2 (germline): DFQATT, SNEGSKA (reference sequence). CDR3: CSARDMRSLDGYTF. The CDR3 DNA reads TGCAGTGCTAGAGATATGAGGTCCCTAGATGGCTACACCTTC.

V gene TRBV5-1 combines with J gene TRBJ2-5; TRBD2 agrees at 8 bases. The V and J ends lost 4 bases and 4 bases, in that order; junction bases with no gene match: 15. This CDR3 comprises 17 residues. Germline V gene data show CDR1 as SGHRS and CDR2 as YFSETQ. CDR3 nucleotide sequence: TGCGCCAGCAGCAAAGGACTAGCTGCAGGGGTAGGAGAGACCCAGTACTTC. It is translated as CASSKGLAAGVGETQYF.